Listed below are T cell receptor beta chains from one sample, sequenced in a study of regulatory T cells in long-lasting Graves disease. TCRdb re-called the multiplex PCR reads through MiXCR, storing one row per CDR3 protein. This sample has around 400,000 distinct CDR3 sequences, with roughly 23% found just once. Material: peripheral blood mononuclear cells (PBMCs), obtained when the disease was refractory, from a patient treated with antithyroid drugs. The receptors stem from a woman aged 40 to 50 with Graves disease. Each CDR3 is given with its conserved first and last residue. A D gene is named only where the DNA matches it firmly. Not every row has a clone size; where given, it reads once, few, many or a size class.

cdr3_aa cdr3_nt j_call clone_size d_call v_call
CATSRAGQGSYEQYF TGTGCCACCAGCAGAGCGGGACAGGGGTCCTACGAGCAGTACTTC TRBJ2-7 few TRBD1 TRBV15
CSVSGTYSYEQYF TGCAGCGTCTCCGGGACATACTCCTACGAGCAGTACTTC TRBJ2-7 NA NA TRBV29-1
CASSLRTALTYEQYF TGTGCCAGCAGCTTGAGGACAGCTCTAACCTACGAGCAGTACTTC TRBJ2-7 many NA TRBV7-8
CSASKLAGAVETQYF TGCAGTGCTTCCAAACTAGCGGGAGCCGTTGAGACCCAGTACTTC TRBJ2-5 many TRBD2 TRBV20-1
CSAVSGSGYEQYF TGCAGTGCTGTTAGCGGGAGTGGGTACGAGCAGTACTTC TRBJ2-7 many TRBD2 TRBV20-1
CASSLEGGVYEQYF TGTGCCAGCAGCTTAGAGGGGGGGGTCTACGAGCAGTACTTC TRBJ2-7 many TRBD2 TRBV11-2
CSVSKGLEGAEAFF TGCAGCGTAAGCAAAGGGCTGGAGGGGGCTGAAGCTTTCTTT TRBJ1-1 NA NA TRBV29-1
CASSSGTGGISPLHF TGTGCCAGCAGTAGCGGGACAGGGGGGATTTCACCCCTCCACTTT TRBJ1-6 NA TRBD1 TRBV28
CASSLTGHEQYF TGTGCCAGCAGCTTGACAGGTCACGAGCAGTACTTC TRBJ2-7 many NA TRBV5-1
CASSGQLSNEKLFF TGTGCCAGCAGTGGACAGCTGTCGAATGAAAAACTGTTTTTT TRBJ1-4 NA NA TRBV2
CSASYWDRRPQETQYF TGCAGTGCTAGTTATTGGGACAGACGACCCCAAGAGACCCAGTACTTC TRBJ2-5 once TRBD1 TRBV20-1
CASKGGQVPYEQYF TGTGCCAGCAAGGGGGGGCAGGTTCCCTACGAGCAGTACTTC TRBJ2-7 many NA TRBV2
CASSLGTALSTDTQYF TGTGCCAGCAGCTTAGGGACAGCCCTTAGCACAGATACGCAGTATTTT TRBJ2-3 NA TRBD1 TRBV7-3
CAIRKGPTSGYTNEQFF TGTGCCATCAGGAAGGGCCCGACTAGCGGGTACACCAATGAGCAGTTCTTC TRBJ2-1 NA TRBD2 TRBV10-3
CASSEDRWSNTIYF TGCGCCAGCAGCGAAGACAGATGGAGTAACACCATATATTTT TRBJ1-3 NA NA TRBV10-2
CASSSLTGRRETQYF TGTGCCAGCAGCTCCTTGACAGGCCGAAGGGAGACCCAGTACTTC TRBJ2-5 few NA TRBV5-5
CASTSNQQGAGYGYTF TGTGCCAGCACATCCAACCAACAGGGGGCGGGCTATGGCTACACCTTC TRBJ1-2 many TRBD1 TRBV28
CATIAGTEAFF TGTGCCACCATCGCCGGGACAGAAGCTTTCTTT TRBJ1-1 many NA TRBV24-1
CASSLTYGRETQYF TGTGCCAGCAGTTTAACATACGGGAGAGAGACCCAGTACTTC TRBJ2-5 many NA TRBV27
CSASDRAGANVLTF TGCAGTGCTAGCGACAGGGCTGGGGCCAACGTCCTGACTTTC TRBJ2-6 few TRBD1 TRBV20-1
CASSQGGPNNQPQHF TGTGCCAGCAGTCAAGGGGGGCCCAACAATCAGCCCCAGCATTTT TRBJ1-5 many NA TRBV3-1
CASSLQTGGDQPQHF TGTGCCAGCAGTTTACAGACAGGTGGGGATCAGCCCCAGCATTTT TRBJ1-5 many NA TRBV12-3/TRBV12-4
CASSFLSGPTYNEQFF TGTGCCAGCAGTTTTTTATCGGGGCCCACCTACAATGAGCAGTTCTTC TRBJ2-1 few NA TRBV28
CASSDGLAGAAYEQYF TGTGCCAGCAGTGACGGACTAGCGGGGGCCGCCTACGAGCAGTACTTC TRBJ2-7 NA TRBD2 TRBV25-1
CASSTLAGGSYEQYF TGTGCCAGCAGCACGTTAGCGGGAGGATCCTACGAGCAGTACTTC TRBJ2-7 NA TRBD2 TRBV7-9
CASTLSTGPYTEAFF TGTGCCAGCACCCTTTCGACAGGGCCTTACACTGAAGCTTTCTTT TRBJ1-1 many TRBD1 TRBV11-2
CASSAWGPLVNSPLHF TGTGCCAGCAGTGCCTGGGGCCCGCTTGTTAATTCACCCCTCCACTTT TRBJ1-6 NA NA TRBV10-3
CSVVGDSNQPQHF TGCAGCGTTGTGGGGGATAGCAATCAGCCCCAGCATTTT TRBJ1-5 many NA TRBV29-1
CASGFLQSGYEQYF TGTGCCAGCGGTTTCTTACAATCGGGATACGAGCAGTACTTC TRBJ2-7 NA NA TRBV28
CASGSTEKTEAFF TGTGCCAGTGGATCGACAGAAAAGACTGAAGCTTTCTTT TRBJ1-1 many NA TRBV28
CASSTTGIRTGGPYYEQYF TGTGCCAGCAGTACAACAGGTATCAGGACAGGGGGGCCTTACTACGAGCAGTACTTC TRBJ2-7 NA TRBD1 TRBV6-1
CASSLEGSFIITGELFF TGTGCCAGCAGCTTAGAAGGGTCCTTTATTATCACCGGGGAGCTGTTTTTT TRBJ2-2 NA NA TRBV7-2
CASGRRQETQYF TGTGCCAGCGGCAGACGACAAGAGACCCAGTACTTC TRBJ2-5 many NA TRBV7-8
CASSATGGPGELFF TGTGCCAGCAGTGCTACAGGGGGACCCGGGGAGCTGTTTTTT TRBJ2-2 NA TRBD1 TRBV6-1
CASSYRAYTGELFF TGTGCCAGCAGTTATCGGGCTTACACCGGGGAGCTGTTTTTT TRBJ2-2 few NA TRBV6-2/TRBV6-3
CASSDPGMRETQYF TGTGCCAGCAGTGACCCGGGTATGAGGGAGACCCAGTACTTC TRBJ2-5 many NA TRBV6-1
CAWGQGVYEQYF TGTGCCTGGGGACAGGGGGTCTACGAGCAGTACTTC TRBJ2-7 once TRBD1 TRBV30
CASSLKSFYGYEQYF TGTGCCAGCAGCCTCAAAAGCTTTTACGGCTACGAGCAGTACTTC TRBJ2-7 NA NA TRBV28
CASRRDTYEQYF TGTGCCAGCAGACGGGACACTTACGAGCAGTACTTC TRBJ2-7 many NA TRBV28
CASRGGTSGSGDNIQYF TGCGCCAGCCGCGGAGGGACTAGCGGGAGTGGAGACAACATTCAGTACTTC TRBJ2-4 many TRBD2 TRBV5-1
CASSELTGGAETQYF TGTGCCAGCAGTGAACTGACAGGGGGCGCGGAGACCCAGTACTTC TRBJ2-5 NA TRBD1 TRBV6-2/TRBV6-3
CASSLGLSLAGDYEQYF TGTGCCAGCAGTTTAGGTCTTTCGCTAGCGGGAGACTACGAGCAGTACTTC TRBJ2-7 many TRBD2 TRBV28
CASQLNGGAHTEAFF TGTGCCAGCCAATTGAACGGGGGGGCGCACACTGAAGCTTTCTTT TRBJ1-1 many NA TRBV6-1
CASSSEYTEAFF TGTGCCAGCAGCTCAGAGTACACTGAAGCTTTCTTT TRBJ1-1 few NA TRBV7-8
CSVLGQGDEKLFF TGCAGCGTGCTCGGACAGGGAGATGAAAAACTGTTTTTT TRBJ1-4 NA TRBD1 TRBV29-1
CASSFLDREEETQYF TGTGCCAGCAGCTTCTTAGACAGGGAGGAAGAGACCCAGTACTTC TRBJ2-5 NA NA TRBV5-6
CASTIHTGELFF TGTGCCAGTACTATACACACCGGGGAGCTGTTTTTT TRBJ2-2 NA NA TRBV19
CASSLGASGMNDYEQYF TGTGCCAGCAGCTTAGGGGCTAGCGGGATGAATGACTACGAGCAGTACTTC TRBJ2-7 NA TRBD2 TRBV13
CASSRRGEKLFF TGTGCCAGCAGCCGGAGAGGTGAAAAACTGTTTTTT TRBJ1-4 many NA TRBV13
CASSEATVSLGPSSGELFF TGTGCCAGCAGTGAAGCGACCGTCTCACTCGGTCCTTCCAGCGGGGAGCTGTTTTTT TRBJ2-2 many NA TRBV2